The 15 T cell receptor beta chains listed next were all sequenced from one sample in a study of CD8 T cells in ankylosing spondylitis. The study's findings and limits: Blood from ankylosing spondylitis patients appeared to carry a characteristic roughly 8-variant TCR beta motif.

TCRdb re-called the 5' RACE reads through MiXCR, storing one row per CDR3 protein. The sample includes fewer than 400,000 distinct CDR3 sequences, around 8% of them seen just once. Antigen specificity for these receptors is unknown. The specimen sequenced was blood, either unsorted or a sorted T cell fraction (not recorded which). Receptor source: a male donor with ankylosing spondylitis.

This clonotype turned up a few times. The chain employs TRBV28 and TRBJ1-5; 8 nucleotides match TRBD1. J was trimmed by 4 bases and V by 3 bases; bases with no gene match: 5. The CDR3 length is 15 residues. In germline, CDR1 is MDHEN, CDR2 SYDVKM. In nucleotides, the CDR3 is TGTGCCAGCAGTTTCTCGGGACAGGTTAATCAGCCCCAGCATTTT. Amino acids: CASSFSGQVNQPQHF.

The gene calls are TRBV5-1 and TRBJ2-2; D may be TRBD2 (5 bases). This CDR3 comprises 15 residues. Trimming shortened V by 3 bases and J by 4 bases, and 13 bases separated the two germline ends. Looked up from germline, CDR1 is SGHRS and CDR2 is YFSETQ. Here the CDR3 reads CASSSVGGGTGELFF. CDR3 DNA: TGCGCCAGCAGCTCGGTTGGAGGTGGCACCGGGGAGCTGTTTTTT.

This clonotype was found a few times. CDR3 in amino acids: CASSVGNSFRETQYF. The CDR3, as DNA: TGTGCCAGCAGCGTAGGCAATAGCTTTAGAGAGACCCAGTACTTC. This rearrangement joins TRBV9 to TRBJ2-5; D uncertain. The length of the CDR3 is 15 residues. Germline CDR1 is SGDLS and CDR2 is YYNGEE. V was trimmed by 0 bases and J by 4 bases, leaving 13 bases between them.

The chain links TRBV19 to TRBJ1-1, with 7 bases that match TRBD1. V trimming: 4 bases; J trimming: 1 base; junction bases outside the gene matches: 3. The CDR3 is 14 residues long. Germline CDR1 and CDR2: LNHDA and SQIVND (reference sequence). DNA of the CDR3: TGTGCCAGTAGTACCGGGACAGAGAACACTGAAGCTTTCTTT. Protein product: CASSTGTENTEAFF.

The rearrangement uses TRBV3-1 and TRBJ2-4; 7 bases fit TRBD1. Germline V lookup: CDR1 LGHDT, CDR2 YNNKEL (reference sequence). The ends lost 1 base at V and 1 base at J; junction bases unmatched: 7. The CDR3 contains 17 residues. DNA for the CDR3: TGTGCCAGCAGCCAAGTAGGGGACAGTATCGCCAAAAACATTCAGTACTTC. Protein: CASSQVGDSIAKNIQYF. Variable domain in full (rest from reference TRBV3-1 and TRBJ2-4): DTAVSQTPKYLVTQMGNDKSIKCEQNLGHDTMYWYKQDSKKFLKIMFSYNNKELIINETVPNRFSPKSPDKAHLNLHINSLELGDSAVYFCASSQVGDSIAKNIQYFGAGTRLSVL.

The table lists this clonotype with a few counts. This chain connects TRBV18 to TRBJ2-7; the D is unclear. Trimming left V 3 bases short and J 6 bases short, with 12 bases between. CDR3 size: 13 residues. Germline values: CDR1 KGHSH, CDR2 LQKENI. The CDR3 protein is CASSPSGSLEQYF. The CDR3 DNA reads as TGTGCCAGCTCACCTAGTGGGTCCCTCGAGCAGTACTTC.

CDR3 DNA sequence: TGTGCCAGCAGCTTGGCAGCGGTCATGGAGACCCAGTACTTC. Translating gives CASSLAAVMETQYF. The gene calls are TRBV5-5 and TRBJ2-5, with D maybe TRBD2 (5 bases). Between the trimmed V and J ends, which lost 0 bases and 5 bases, there was a span of 11 bases. The germline V gene encodes CDR1 SGHKS and CDR2 YYEKEE (reference sequence). The CDR3 extends over 14 amino acids. The variable domain in full, completed from reference TRBV5-5 and TRBJ2-5, reads DAGVTQSPTHLIKTRGQQVTLRCSPISGHKSVSWYQQVLGQGPQFIFQYYEKEERGRGNFPDRFSARQFPNYSSELNVNALLLGDSALYLCASSLAAVMETQYFGPGTRLLVL.

The J gene is TRBJ2-1, the V gene TRBV4-1, with 7 bases aligning to TRBD2. Germline loops: CDR1 MGHRA, CDR2 YSYEKL. The CDR3 length is 16 residues. V lost 4 bases and J lost 8; bases outside the gene matches: 14. CDR3 amino acids: CASSPSPAAGVDEQFF. CDR3 bases: TGCGCCAGCAGCCCCTCACCCGCTGCGGGAGTGGATGAGCAGTTCTTC.

This clonotype was found many times. The J gene is TRBJ2-2, the V gene TRBV27; D is uncertain. Germline V gene lookup returns CDR1 MNHEY and CDR2 SMNVEV (reference sequence). Deletions cut 3 bases from V and 0 bases from J, with 11 bases between. There are 16 residues in the CDR3. The DNA of the CDR3 is TGTGCCAGCAGTTTCGGGCTGTACGCGAACACCGGGGAGCTGTTTTTT. This translates into CASSFGLYANTGELFF.

The chain employs TRBV28 and TRBJ2-7; D is possibly TRBD1 or TRBD2 (5 bases each). V lost 5 bases and J lost 2, with 13 bases in between. From germline, CDR1 is MDHEN and CDR2 SYDVKM. This CDR3 has 14 residues. The CDR3 reads CASSLRDAPYEQYF. The CDR3 region has the DNA TGTGCCAGCAGTCTTAGGGACGCCCCCTACGAGCAGTACTTC.

The chain is built from TRBV19 and TRBJ2-1, with D perhaps assigned TRBD1 or TRBD2 (5 bases each). This CDR3 contains 15 residues. Trimming removed 5 bases from V and 4 bases from J, with 15 bases in between. Germline V gene lookup returns CDR1 LNHDA and CDR2 SQIVND (reference sequence). CDR3 nucleotides: TGTGCCAGTAGTCGGGGCAGGGATGGGTACAATGAGCAGTTCTTC. Its translation is CASSRGRDGYNEQFF.

The rearrangement links TRBV7-2 to TRBJ1-3; D ambiguous. The CDR3 sequence is 15 residues long. Germline V gene data show CDR1 as SGHTA and CDR2 as FQGNSA. Deletions cut 1 base from V and 2 bases from J, with 9 bases between. The CDR3 coding sequence is TGTGCCAGCAGCTTAGTACGTGGGGCTGGAAACACCATATATTTT. Translated, it gives CASSLVRGAGNTIYF.

The chain recombines TRBV7-9 with TRBJ2-1; the D gene could be TRBD1 or TRBD2 (6 bases each). CDR1 SEHNR and CDR2 FQNEAQ come from the germline V gene (reference sequence). V was pared by 3 bases and J by 1 base, with 13 bases between. The CDR3 runs 16 residues. In DNA, the CDR3 is TGTGCCAGCAGCTTTGAGGGGGGCTCGTCCTACAATGAGCAGTTCTTC. The encoded protein is CASSFEGGSSYNEQFF.

The rearrangement uses TRBV29-1 and TRBJ1-4, with D maybe TRBD1 (5 bases). The CDR3 spans 11 residues. CDR1 is SQVTM and CDR2 is ANQGSEA in the germline V gene. V gave up 7 bases and J gave up 8 bases, with 11 bases separating them. The CDR3 nucleotides read TGCAGCGCCTCGAGGGGCGAAAAACTGTTTTTT. It specifies CSASRGEKLFF. The full variable domain, in which reference TRBV29-1 and TRBJ1-4 provide the parts outside the CDR3, is SAVISQKPSRDICQRGTSLTIQCQVDSQVTMMFWYRQQPGQSLTLIATANQGSEATYESGFVIDKFPISRPNLTFSTLTVSNMSPEDSSIYLCSASRGEKLFFGSGTQLSVL.

The sample holds a few counts of this clonotype. CDR3 DNA: TGCGCCAGCAGCCACGGGACTAGCGGGTCTAGCACAGATACGCAGTATTTT. Residues: CASSHGTSGSSTDTQYF. J is TRBJ2-3 and V is TRBV4-1; 12 bases map to TRBD2. In germline, CDR1 is MGHRA, CDR2 YSYEKL. The CDR3 length is 17 residues. The V gene end was trimmed by 3 bases and the J gene end by 0 bases; junction bases not matched to a gene: 4.